This TCR beta chain was identified in a study of CD8 T cells in ankylosing spondylitis. Concerning this clonotype: Its antigen is undetermined.

Molecular-barcoded quantitative 5'-RACE produced these TCR beta libraries. TCRdb processed the 5' RACE reads anew with MiXCR; each CDR3 protein has one entry. The profile covers just under 550,000 distinct CDR3 sequences, with approximately 11% appearing a single time and 6.8% taken by the ten largest. Findings and limits, study-wide: It appeared that ankylosing spondylitis blood was characterized by a TCR beta motif of fewer than ten highly homologous variants. Clones linked to the disease showed a CD8+ phenotype. They occurred at relatively low frequencies in peripheral blood. In ankylosing spondylitis patients, matched synovial fluid reportedly showed significant enrichment of disease-linked clones.

The CDR3 covers 11 residues. Trimming left V 3 bases short and J 6 bases short, with 8 bases between. Germline V gene sequence: CDR1 DFQATT, CDR2 SNEGSKA (reference sequence). The source is a male donor with ankylosing spondylitis. The sequenced sample consisted of blood, either unsorted or a sorted T cell fraction (not recorded which). This rearrangement joins TRBV20-1 to TRBJ1-1; no clear D gene. The CDR3 loop reads CSARAQAEAFF. The CDR3 DNA reads TGCAGTGCTAGGGCCCAGGCTGAAGCTTTCTTT.